The T cell receptor beta chain described here comes from a study of radiotherapy plus CTLA-4 blockade in lung cancer. Germline lookup yields CDR1 LGHNA and CDR2 YSLEER. This CDR3 contains 14 residues. The ends were cut back, 3 bases at V and 3 bases at J, with 12 bases in the middle. Profiled with immunoSEQ multiplex PCR; TCRdb holds only in-frame clones, not every one. The table records 48,000 or so clones, roughly 81% of them present only once. In its sample, this clone was seen once. V is TRBV4-3 and J is TRBJ2-7, with a weak D call TRBD1 (6 bases). This specimen was peripheral blood, taken from a patient treated with radiotherapy plus ipilimumab. The source is a human donor with non-small cell lung cancer whose response to radiotherapy plus ipilimumab could not be evaluated. The CDR3 sequence: CASSQTDRNYEQYF. CDR3 nucleotides: TGCGCCAGCAGCCAGACGGACAGAAACTACGAGCAGTACTTC.